A single sample is the source of the 12 T cell receptor beta chains below, sequenced in a study of graft-versus-host responses after intestinal transplantation. The antigens for these receptors are not known. Profiling relied on immunoSEQ multiplex PCR, and the TCRdb table lists in-frame clones only, not all of them. This sample carries fewer than 130,000 clones, 93% of them seen once, and the ten largest clones take 0.4% to 0.55%. This material consisted of unstimulated CD8+ T cells sorted from spleen or lymph node cells, taken before intestinal transplant. The receptors stem from a human donor who received an intestinal transplant.

This chain joins TRBV9 and TRBJ1-5, with D unclear. V shed 4 bases and J shed 7 bases, with 15 bases lying between them. This CDR3 comprises 14 residues. The germline V gene encodes CDR1 SGDLS and CDR2 YYNGEE. CDR3 sequence (DNA): TGTGCCAGCAGCCCCCGGCCTGAAATACAGCCCCAGCATTTT. Translating gives CASSPRPEIQPQHF.

This sequence joins TRBV19 and TRBJ1-6; D may be TRBD1 (6 bases). Per germline, CDR1 LNHDA and CDR2 SQIVND (reference sequence). V was cut by 8 bases and J by 11 bases, with 16 bases left in between. The CDR3 has 13 residues. CDR3 DNA: TGTGCCAGTGGCTCGGGGGCTAGGGCACCCCTCCACTTT. Encoded protein: CASGSGARAPLHF. The full variable domain, completed using reference TRBV19 and TRBJ1-6, is DGGITQSPKYLFRKEGQNVTLSCEQNLNHDAMYWYRQDPGQGLRLIYYSQIVNDFQKGDIAEGYSVSREKKESFPLTVTSAQKNPTAFYLCASGSGARAPLHFGNGTRLTVT.

The gene calls are TRBV28 and TRBJ2-1, with 7 bases matching TRBD2. The trim removed 2 bases at V and 2 bases at J, leaving 3 bases unmatched. The CDR3 consists of 15 residues. Germline loops: CDR1 MDHEN, CDR2 SYDVKM. CDR3 in amino acids: CASSLRAGAYNEQFF. CDR3 sequence (DNA): TGTGCCAGCAGTTTAAGGGCGGGAGCCTACAATGAGCAGTTCTTC.

The chain has TRBV2 and TRBJ2-7, with D possibly being TRBD1 (5 bases). Trimming took 1 base from V and 0 from J, leaving 13 bases between them. CDR1 is SNHLY and CDR2 is FYNNEI in the germline V gene. The CDR3 runs to 16 residues. This CDR3 reads CASSEGLATVSYEQYF. The CDR3 bases are TGTGCCAGCAGTGAAGGGCTGGCGACAGTCTCCTACGAGCAGTACTTC.

The CDR3 bases are TGTGCCACCAGCAGAGATAGGCTAGCGAGTGGGGAGGATACGCAGTATTTT. Translating it yields CATSRDRLASGEDTQYF. The J gene is TRBJ2-3, the V gene TRBV15; tentatively, D is TRBD2 (6 bases). CDR1 and CDR2 (germline): LNHNV, YYDKDF (reference sequence). V was cut by 0 bases and J by 6 bases, with 19 bases left in between. The CDR3 is 17 amino acids. Complete variable domain (other parts from reference TRBV15 and TRBJ2-3): DAMVIQNPRYQVTQFGKPVTLSCSQTLNHNVMYWYQQKSSQAPKLLFHYYDKDFNNEADTPDNFQSRRPNTSFCFLDIRSPGLGDTAMYLCATSRDRLASGEDTQYFGPGTRLTVL.

For the CDR3, the DNA is TGCGCCAGCAGCTTGCACGGGACGGAGAGCTCCTACGAGCAGTACTTC. It yields the protein CASSLHGTESSYEQYF. The chain is built from TRBV5-1 and TRBJ2-7; D assignment may be TRBD1 or TRBD2 (5 bases each). Trimming removed 1 base at V and 0 bases at J, with 14 bases between. Looked up from germline, CDR1 is SGHRS and CDR2 is YFSETQ. CDR3 length equals 16 residues. Drawing the rest from reference TRBV5-1 and TRBJ2-7, the complete variable domain is KAGVTQTPRYLIKTRGQQVTLSCSPISGHRSVSWYQQTPGQGLQFLFEYFSETQRNKGNFPGRFSGRQFSNSRSEMNVSTLELGDSALYLCASSLHGTESSYEQYFGPGTRLTVT.

This rearrangement joins TRBV13 to TRBJ2-1, with 7 bases identical to TRBD2. Germline V CDR1 and CDR2: PRHDT, FYEKMQ (reference sequence). V gave up 3 bases and J gave up 7 bases; unmatched junction bases: 9. The CDR3 consists of 15 residues. As DNA, the CDR3 is TGTGCCAGCAGCTTCGTAAGACTAGCCGTTAATGAGCAGTTCTTC. It translates to CASSFVRLAVNEQFF.

The chain links TRBV6-5 to TRBJ2-1; a weak D match, TRBD2 (6 bases). Trimming removed 5 bases from V and 6 bases from J, with 17 bases in between. The CDR3 spans 15 residues. CDR1 is MNHEY and CDR2 is SVGAGI in the germline V gene. For the CDR3, the DNA is TGTGCCAGCAGTCAGCTAGCGCCTCTCCCCAATGAGCAGTTCTTC. As protein: CASSQLAPLPNEQFF.

This clone was recorded once. This chain connects TRBV11-2 to TRBJ2-1; 12 nucleotides agree with TRBD2. The CDR3 has 17 residues. CDR1 and CDR2 from the germline V gene are SGHAT and FQNNGV. The ends lost 3 bases at V and 9 bases at J; junction bases unmatched: 12. The chain's CDR3 is CASSLSSTSGRVGEQFF. CDR3 bases: TGTGCCAGCAGCTTGTCATCGACTAGCGGGAGAGTGGGTGAGCAGTTCTTC.

The chain carries TRBV11-2 and TRBJ2-1, with 7 bases lining up with TRBD1. This CDR3 spans 18 amino acids. Germline trimming cut 2 bases from V and 3 bases from J; bases unmatched to any gene: 13. CDR1 is SGHAT, CDR2 FQNNGV, per germline. CDR3 DNA sequence: TGTGCCAGCAGCTTAATAGGGGACAGTGATTATTTCTACAATGAGCAGTTCTTC. Amino acids: CASSLIGDSDYFYNEQFF. Drawing the rest from reference TRBV11-2 and TRBJ2-1, the complete variable domain is EAGVAQSPRYKIIEKRQSVAFWCNPISGHATLYWYQQILGQGPKLLIQFQNNGVVDDSQLPKDRFSAERLKGVDSTLKIQPAKLEDSAVYLCASSLIGDSDYFYNEQFFGPGTRLTVL.

The chain recombines TRBV6-1 with TRBJ2-5; 9 nucleotides match TRBD1. This CDR3 contains 15 residues. J was trimmed by 4 bases and V by 6 bases; bases with no gene match: 9. The germline V gene encodes CDR1 MNHNS and CDR2 SASEGT. CDR3 DNA sequence: TGTGCCAGCAGAACCGAAGGGACAGGGACAGAGACCCAGTACTTC. It translates to CASRTEGTGTETQYF.

The chain recombines TRBV4-1 with TRBJ2-3; D might be TRBD1 (5 bases). CDR3 size: 16 residues. Per the germline V gene, CDR1 is MGHRA and CDR2 is YSYEKL. V was pared by 7 bases and J by 0 bases, with 17 bases between. The CDR3 region is CASTRLTGPSTDTQYF. As DNA, the CDR3 is TGCGCCAGCACCAGACTTACAGGTCCCAGCACAGATACGCAGTATTTT.